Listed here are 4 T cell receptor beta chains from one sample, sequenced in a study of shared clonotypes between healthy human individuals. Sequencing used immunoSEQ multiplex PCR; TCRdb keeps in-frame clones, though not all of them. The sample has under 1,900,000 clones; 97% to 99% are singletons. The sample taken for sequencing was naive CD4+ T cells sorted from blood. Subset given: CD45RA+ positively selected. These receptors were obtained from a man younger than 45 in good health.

The CDR3 nucleotides read TGTGCCAGCAGTGTCGCCACCCGAGGCGGCACCATATATTTT. It yields the protein CASSVATRGGTIYF. The chain uses TRBV25-1 and TRBJ1-3, with no clear D. This CDR3 contains 14 residues. V lost 4 bases and J lost 9, with 16 bases in between. Germline CDR1 reads MGHDK; CDR2 reads SYGVNS.

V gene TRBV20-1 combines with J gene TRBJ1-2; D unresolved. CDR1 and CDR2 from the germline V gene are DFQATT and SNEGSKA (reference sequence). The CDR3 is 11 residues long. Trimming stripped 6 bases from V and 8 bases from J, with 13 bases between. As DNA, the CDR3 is TGCAGTGCCCGGGGAGAGACCGGCTACACCTTC. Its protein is CSARGETGYTF.

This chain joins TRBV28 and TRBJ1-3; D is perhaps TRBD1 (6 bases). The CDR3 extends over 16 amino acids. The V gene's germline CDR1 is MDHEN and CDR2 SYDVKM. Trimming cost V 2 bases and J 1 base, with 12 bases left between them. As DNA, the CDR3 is TGTGCCAGCAGTTTAGGGGGCGGCCTTTCTGGAAACACCATATATTTT. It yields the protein CASSLGGGLSGNTIYF.

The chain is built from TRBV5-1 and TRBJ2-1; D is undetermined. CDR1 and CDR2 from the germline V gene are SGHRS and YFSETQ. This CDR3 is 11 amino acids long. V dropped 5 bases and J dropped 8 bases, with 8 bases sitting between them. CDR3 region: CASSTFDEQFF. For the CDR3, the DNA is TGCGCCAGCAGTACGTTCGATGAGCAGTTCTTC.